The sample holds many counts of the clone carrying this TCR beta chain. Its antigen is currently unknown. The CDR3 sequence is 15 residues long. Germline V CDR1 and CDR2: SGHRS, YFSETQ. V shed 0 bases and J 5 bases; nucleotides not matched to a gene: 4. Via MiXCR, TCRdb re-called the 5' RACE reads, giving one row per CDR3 protein. The sample records just over 450,000 distinct CDR3 sequences, 12% to 15% being singletons. This sample was taken from a study of identical twins. The study's findings and limits: Excess sharing by twins proved weaker in beta out-of-frame sequences. Cord blood beta clonotypes present at high abundance carried fewer insertions; no such pattern appeared in memory repertoires.

The same sample was also studied in work on yellow fever vaccine responses in identical twins.

The receptor comes from a woman younger than 35 in good health. V is TRBV5-1 and J is TRBJ1-4; 7 nucleotides align to TRBD1. Source material: CD4+ T cells sorted from blood. CDR3 amino acids: CASSLEGAANEKLFF. DNA for the CDR3: TGCGCCAGCAGCTTGGAGGGGGCGGCGAATGAAAAACTGTTTTTT.